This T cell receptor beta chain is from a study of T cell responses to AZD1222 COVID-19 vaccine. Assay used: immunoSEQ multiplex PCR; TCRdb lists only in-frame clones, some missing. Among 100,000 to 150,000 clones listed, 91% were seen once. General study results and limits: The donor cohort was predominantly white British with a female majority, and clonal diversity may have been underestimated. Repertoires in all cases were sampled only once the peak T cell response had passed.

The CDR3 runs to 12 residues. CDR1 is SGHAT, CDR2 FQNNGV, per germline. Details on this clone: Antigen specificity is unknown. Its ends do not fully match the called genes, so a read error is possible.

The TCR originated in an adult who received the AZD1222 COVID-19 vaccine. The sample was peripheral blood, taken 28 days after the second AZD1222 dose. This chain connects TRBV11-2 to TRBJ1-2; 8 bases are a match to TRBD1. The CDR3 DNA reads TGTGCCAGCAGCTTAGCAGGGGGCGATAATCTCTTC. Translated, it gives CASSLAGGDNLF.